Presented here are 22 T cell receptor beta chains from one specimen sequenced in a study of shared T cell receptors in the human thymus. TCRdb's table, derived via immunoSEQ multiplex PCR, lists solely in-frame clones and lacks some. The table has roughly 710,000 clones, roughly 88% seen once. The data were also submitted as part of a second study, on human thymus T cells.

Sample: thymocytes. The receptors here all came from a girl less than two years old with a congenital heart defect.

The V call is TRBV4-3, the J call TRBJ2-3; 7 bases are a match to TRBD1. Germline trimming cut 1 base from V and 3 bases from J; bases unmatched to any gene: 4. CDR3 length: 15 residues. Germline values: CDR1 LGHNA, CDR2 YSLEER. Here the CDR3 DNA reads TGCGCCAGCAGCCAAGGAACAGGGGATACAGATACGCAGTATTTT. Residues: CASSQGTGDTDTQYF.

The chain joins TRBV6-1 to TRBJ2-5; possibly TRBD1 for D (5 bases). The germline V gene encodes CDR1 MNHNS and CDR2 SASEGT. The CDR3 is 14 amino acids. V shed 6 bases and J shed 5 bases, with 16 bases lying between them. Here the CDR3 DNA reads TGTGCCAGCAGGGGTCAGGGTTTATTGGAGACCCAGTACTTC. It is translated as CASRGQGLLETQYF.

The V call is TRBV18, the J call TRBJ1-2; TRBD1 is a possible D gene (5 bases). Germline values: CDR1 KGHSH, CDR2 LQKENI. V was clipped by 2 bases and J by 4 bases, with 11 bases between them. The CDR3 loop spans 14 amino acids. CDR3 residues: CASSPSGLGYGYTF. CDR3 nucleotides: TGTGCCAGCTCACCATCAGGGTTGGGCTATGGCTACACCTTC. Complete variable domain (other parts from reference TRBV18 and TRBJ1-2): NAGVMQNPRHLVRRRGQEARLRCSPMKGHSHVYWYRQLPEEGLKFMVYLQKENIIDESGMPKERFSAEFPKEGPSILRIQQVVRGDSAAYFCASSPSGLGYGYTFGSGTRLTVV.

DNA for the CDR3: TGTGCCAGCTCCGATCAGCCCCAGCATTTT. It codes for CASSDQPQHF. The chain has TRBV6-6 and TRBJ1-5; D is undetermined. Germline lookup yields CDR1 MNHNY and CDR2 SVGAGI (reference sequence). The V gene lost 8 bases and the J gene lost 5 bases, with 4 bases spanning the gap. CDR3 size: 10 residues.

J is TRBJ1-1 and V is TRBV29-1, with D perhaps TRBD1 (5 bases). The germline V gene encodes CDR1 SQVTM and CDR2 ANQGSEA. The CDR3 has 15 amino acids. The CDR3 DNA reads TGCCCCTGGTGCCCCCCCGTTTCGGCCAACAGGGAAGCTTTCTTT. It codes for CPWCPPVSANREAFF.

This clone was recorded only once. The chain links TRBV5-5 to TRBJ1-5, with a tentative D call TRBD1 (5 bases). V shed 2 bases and J shed 4 bases, with 19 bases lying between them. The CDR3 spans 17 residues. The germline V gene has CDR1 SGHKS and CDR2 YYEKEE (reference sequence). The CDR3 nucleotides are TGTGCCAGCAGCTTATCCCCAAGGCGACAGAAAAATCAGCCCCAGCATTTT. As protein: CASSLSPRRQKNQPQHF. The entire variable domain, with the rest obtained from reference TRBV5-5 and TRBJ1-5, is as follows: DAGVTQSPTHLIKTRGQQVTLRCSPISGHKSVSWYQQVLGQGPQFIFQYYEKEERGRGNFPDRFSARQFPNYSSELNVNALLLGDSALYLCASSLSPRRQKNQPQHFGDGTRLSIL.

This clone has only one observation. CDR3 sequence (DNA): TGCGCCAGCCAGGGACACGCACAAGAGACCCAGTACTTC. Residues: CASQGHAQETQYF. The chain uses TRBV5-1 and TRBJ2-5; D is perhaps TRBD1 (6 bases). Trimming took off 7 bases at V and 2 bases at J, with 12 bases between the two ends. CDR1 is SGHRS, CDR2 YFSETQ, per germline. This CDR3 has 13 residues.

This sequence joins TRBV5-1 and TRBJ2-3; TRBD2 aligns across 7 bases. Looked up from germline, CDR1 is SGHRS and CDR2 is YFSETQ. The CDR3 consists of 15 residues. In nucleotides, the CDR3 is TGCGCTACCAAGGTGGCTAGCGGCCGCACAGATACGCAGTATTTT. Its protein is CATKVASGRTDTQYF.

V usage is TRBV5-5 and J usage is TRBJ2-5; TRBD1 aligns across 7 bases. The CDR3 extends over 12 amino acids. Germline V gives CDR1 SGHKS, CDR2 YYEKEE (reference sequence). Germline trimming cut 2 bases from V and 5 bases from J; bases unmatched to any gene: 0. The CDR3 spells CASSLQGETQYF. The CDR3 bases are TGTGCCAGCAGCTTACAGGGGGAGACCCAGTACTTC.

The V and J genes are TRBV7-8 and TRBJ2-3, with 10 bases identical to TRBD2. This CDR3 spans 17 amino acids. Germline V CDR1 and CDR2: SGHVS, FQNEAQ. J was trimmed by 1 base and V by 1 base; bases with no gene match: 5. CDR3 residues: CASSLGTLAGGTDTQYF. CDR3 DNA: TGTGCCAGCAGCTTAGGGACTCTAGCGGGGGGCACAGATACGCAGTATTTT.

This chain links TRBV10-3 with TRBJ1-6, with a possible D match to TRBD1 (6 bases). The CDR3 covers 19 residues. Germline V gene lookup returns CDR1 ENHRY and CDR2 SYGVKD. Trimming cost V 6 bases and J 6 bases, with 27 bases left between them. The CDR3 DNA follows: TGTGCCATCAGCGCGGACCCAAACAGCCCCTTCAGGGGTAATTCACCCCTCCACTTT. It specifies CAISADPNSPFRGNSPLHF.

The sample holds a few counts of this clone. The V gene is TRBV7-2, the J gene TRBJ1-1; TRBD1 is a possible D gene (5 bases). Germline lookup yields CDR1 SGHTA and CDR2 FQGNSA. V was shortened by 1 base and J by 1 base, with 13 bases between the two germline ends. The CDR3 loop spans 16 amino acids. In DNA, the CDR3 is TGTGCCAGCAGCTTAGGGGTTAGCAGGGAGAACACTGAAGCTTTCTTT. Protein sequence: CASSLGVSRENTEAFF.

This sequence joins TRBV5-6 and TRBJ2-4; TRBD1 matches at 9 bases. In germline, CDR1 is SGHDT, CDR2 YYEEEE. V lost 1 base, J lost 3 bases, and 8 bases stayed unmatched. The CDR3 consists of 17 residues. Here the CDR3 DNA reads TGTGCCAGCAGCTTGAAGCAAGGGACAGGGTTCAAAAACATTCAGTACTTC. This codes for CASSLKQGTGFKNIQYF.

The chain links TRBV4-3 to TRBJ1-4, with D possibly being TRBD1 (5 bases). Per germline, CDR1 LGHNA and CDR2 YSLEER. Trimming took off 0 bases at V and 1 base at J, with 12 bases between the two ends. This CDR3 is built from 17 residues. CDR3 in amino acids: CASSQEKQDRTNEKLFF. Written as DNA, the CDR3 is TGCGCCAGCAGCCAAGAAAAACAGGATAGAACTAATGAAAAACTGTTTTTT.

The V and J genes are TRBV19 and TRBJ1-6; 7 bases agree with TRBD1. Germline CDR1 reads LNHDA; CDR2 reads SQIVND (reference sequence). Losses at the gene ends were 7 bases for V and 3 bases for J; bases not matched to a gene: 6. The CDR3 sequence is 15 residues long. The chain's CDR3 is CASNKGAGYNSPLHF. The CDR3 DNA follows: TGTGCCAGTAACAAGGGGGCAGGCTATAATTCACCCCTCCACTTT.

This sequence joins TRBV4-1 and TRBJ1-5; 10 bases fit TRBD1. The V gene's germline CDR1 is MGHRA and CDR2 YSYEKL. V was pared by 4 bases and J by 11 bases, with 11 bases of the junction left unmatched. The CDR3 is made up of 15 amino acids. Here the CDR3 reads CASSLGQGGLGAQHF. In DNA form, the CDR3 reads TGCGCCAGCAGCCTTGGACAGGGGGGCTTGGGAGCCCAGCATTTT.

The chain recombines TRBV10-3 with TRBJ1-2; D may be TRBD1 (5 bases). The CDR3 extends over 11 amino acids. The germline V gene encodes CDR1 ENHRY and CDR2 SYGVKD. With 6 bases removed from V and 8 bases from J, the gap between germline ends came to 10 bases. CDR3 amino acids: CAIRQGGGYTF. For the CDR3, the DNA is TGTGCCATCAGGCAGGGTGGCGGCTACACCTTC.

This sequence joins TRBV28 and TRBJ2-2; the D gene is possibly TRBD1 (7 bases). The CDR3 has 17 residues. The ends were cut back, 2 bases at V and 6 bases at J, with 19 bases in the middle. CDR1 is MDHEN, CDR2 SYDVKM, per germline. CDR3 nucleotides: TGTGCCAGCAGTTTAGGTCTGAGGGGGCGGGGTGCCGGGGAGCTGTTTTTT. Translation: CASSLGLRGRGAGELFF.

The chain uses TRBV6-4 and TRBJ1-2, with D uncertain. V was cut by 5 bases and J by 5 bases, with 6 bases left in between. The CDR3 length is 11 residues. Germline V CDR1 and CDR2: MRHNA, SNTAGT. DNA of the CDR3: TGTGCCAGCAGTAACACGTATGGCTACACCTTC. Its translation: CASSNTYGYTF.

The V and J genes are TRBV28 and TRBJ1-4, with a possible D match to TRBD1 (5 bases). Germline loops: CDR1 MDHEN, CDR2 SYDVKM. This CDR3 is built from 15 residues. V was trimmed by 2 bases and J by 2 bases, leaving 9 bases between them. CDR3 in DNA: TGTGCCAGCAGTTTAAAGCCAGGGACTAATGAAAAACTGTTTTTT. This gives the protein CASSLKPGTNEKLFF.

V and J are TRBV28 and TRBJ2-7, with TRBD2 as a possible D gene (5 bases). The CDR3 spans 17 residues. V gave up 10 bases and J gave up 6 bases, with 31 bases separating them. Germline lookup yields CDR1 MDHEN and CDR2 SYDVKM. CDR3 amino acids: CATDQGYETRLRGEQYF. CDR3 nucleotides: TGTGCCACCGACCAAGGGTACGAGACCCGGCTTCGGGGCGAGCAGTACTTC.

This clone has just one count. The J gene is TRBJ2-3, the V gene TRBV10-3, with TRBD2 identical over 12 bases. This CDR3 region has 16 residues. V lost 0 bases and J lost 4; bases outside the gene matches: 2. The germline V gene has CDR1 ENHRY and CDR2 SYGVKD. The chain's CDR3 is CAISESASGGADTQYF. The CDR3 nucleotides read TGTGCCATCAGTGAGTCCGCTAGCGGGGGGGCAGATACGCAGTATTTT.